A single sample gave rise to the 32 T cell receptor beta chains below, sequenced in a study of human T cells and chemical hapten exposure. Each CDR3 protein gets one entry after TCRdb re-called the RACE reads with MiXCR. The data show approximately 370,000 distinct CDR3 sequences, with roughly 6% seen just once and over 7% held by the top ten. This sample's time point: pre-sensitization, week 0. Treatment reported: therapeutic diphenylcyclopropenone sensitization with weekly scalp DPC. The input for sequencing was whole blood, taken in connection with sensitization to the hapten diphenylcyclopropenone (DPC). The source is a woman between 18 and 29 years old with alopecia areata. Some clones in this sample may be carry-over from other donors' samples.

As DNA, the CDR3 is TGTGCCAGCAGTTTAGGTGGAGGGGGCCTTCAGCCCCAGCATTTT. The encoded protein is CASSLGGGGLQPQHF. The chain links TRBV12-3 or TRBV12-4 to TRBJ1-5, with 7 bases that match TRBD1. This CDR3 region has 15 residues. V lost 1 base and J lost 6; bases outside the gene matches: 6.

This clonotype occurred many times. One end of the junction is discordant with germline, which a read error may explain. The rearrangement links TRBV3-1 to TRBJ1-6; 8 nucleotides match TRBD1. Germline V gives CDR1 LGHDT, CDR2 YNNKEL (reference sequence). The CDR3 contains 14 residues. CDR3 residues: CASSQGQGNSPLHF. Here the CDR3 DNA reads TGCGCCAGCAGCCAAGGACAGGGAAATTCACCCCTCCACTTT.

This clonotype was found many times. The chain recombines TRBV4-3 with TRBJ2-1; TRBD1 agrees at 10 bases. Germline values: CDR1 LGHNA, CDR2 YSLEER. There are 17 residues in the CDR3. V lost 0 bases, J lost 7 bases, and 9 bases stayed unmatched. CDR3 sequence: CASSQDGGTGEGNEQFF. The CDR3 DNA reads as TGCGCCAGCAGCCAAGATGGGGGGACAGGGGAGGGGAATGAGCAGTTCTTC.

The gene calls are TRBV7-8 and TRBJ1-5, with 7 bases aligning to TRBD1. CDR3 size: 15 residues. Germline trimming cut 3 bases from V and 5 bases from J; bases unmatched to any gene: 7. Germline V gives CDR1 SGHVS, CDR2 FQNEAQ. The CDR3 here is CASSFADRAYQPQHF. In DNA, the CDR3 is TGTGCCAGCAGCTTCGCCGACAGGGCCTATCAGCCCCAGCATTTT.

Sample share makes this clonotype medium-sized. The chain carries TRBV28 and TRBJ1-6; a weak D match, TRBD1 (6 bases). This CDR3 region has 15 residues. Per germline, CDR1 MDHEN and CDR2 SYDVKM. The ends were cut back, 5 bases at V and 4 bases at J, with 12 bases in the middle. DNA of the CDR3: TGTGCCAGCAGTGCAGGGGAGCTGTATAATTCACCCCTCCACTTT. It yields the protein CASSAGELYNSPLHF.

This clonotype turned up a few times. The CDR3, as DNA: TGTGCCAGCAGCCTTGAGTCCCGGGGCCGGTCTGGAAACACCATATATTTT. Its translation: CASSLESRGRSGNTIYF. V and J are TRBV4-2 and TRBJ1-3; TRBD1 might be the D (5 bases). The CDR3 runs to 17 residues. Germline CDR1 and CDR2: LGHNA and YNFKEQ. Trimming removed 4 bases at V and 1 base at J, with 17 bases between.

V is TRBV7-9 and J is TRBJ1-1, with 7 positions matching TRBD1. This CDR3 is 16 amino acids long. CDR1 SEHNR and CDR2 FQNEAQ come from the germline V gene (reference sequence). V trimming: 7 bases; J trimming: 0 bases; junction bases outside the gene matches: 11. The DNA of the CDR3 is TGTGCCAGCACCGAAAGACAGGGCGCCATGAACACTGAAGCTTTCTTT. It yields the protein CASTERQGAMNTEAFF. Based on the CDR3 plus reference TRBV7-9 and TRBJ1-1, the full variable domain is DTGVSQNPRHKITKRGQNVTFRCDPISEHNRLYWYRQTLGQGPEFLTYFQNEAQLEKSRLLSDRFSAERPKGSFSTLEIQRTEQGDSAMYLCASTERQGAMNTEAFFGQGTRLTVV.

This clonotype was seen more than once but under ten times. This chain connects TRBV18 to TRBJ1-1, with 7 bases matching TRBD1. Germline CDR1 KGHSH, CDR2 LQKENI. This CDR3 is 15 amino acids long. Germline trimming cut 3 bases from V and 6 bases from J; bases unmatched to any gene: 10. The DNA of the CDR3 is TGTGCCAGCTCACCCGAGACAGGGAAAAGGGCTGAAGCTTTCTTT. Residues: CASSPETGKRAEAFF.

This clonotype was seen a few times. CDR3 DNA sequence: TGCAGTGCATGCCGAAACAGGGCTTCCTACAATGAGCAGTTCTTC. Translation: CSACRNRASYNEQFF. This chain links TRBV20-1 with TRBJ2-1, with a tentative D call TRBD1 (6 bases). This CDR3 has 15 amino acids. Trimming stripped 6 bases from V and 1 base from J, with 16 bases between. Germline loops: CDR1 DFQATT, CDR2 SNEGSKA (reference sequence).

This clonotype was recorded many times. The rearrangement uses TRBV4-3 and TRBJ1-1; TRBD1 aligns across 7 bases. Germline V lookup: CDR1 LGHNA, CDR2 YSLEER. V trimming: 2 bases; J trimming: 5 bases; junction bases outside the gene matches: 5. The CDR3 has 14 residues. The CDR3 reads CASSQPGQITEAFF. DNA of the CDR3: TGCGCCAGCAGCCAACCGGGACAGATTACTGAAGCTTTCTTT.

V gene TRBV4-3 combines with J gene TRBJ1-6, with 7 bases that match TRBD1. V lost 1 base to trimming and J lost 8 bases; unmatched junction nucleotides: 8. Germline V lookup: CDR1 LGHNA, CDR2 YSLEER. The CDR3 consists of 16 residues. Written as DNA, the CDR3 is TGCGCCAGCAGCCAAGGCGGGGGACAGCCCGATTCACCCCTCCACTTT. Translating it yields CASSQGGGQPDSPLHF.

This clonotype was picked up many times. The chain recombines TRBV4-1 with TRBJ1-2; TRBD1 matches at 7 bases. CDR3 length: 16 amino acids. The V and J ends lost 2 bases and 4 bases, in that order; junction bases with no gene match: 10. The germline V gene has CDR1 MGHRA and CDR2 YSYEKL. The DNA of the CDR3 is TGCGCCAGCAGCCAACCGAGACAGGGCCGGGCCTATGGCTACACCTTC. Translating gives CASSQPRQGRAYGYTF.

The CDR3 DNA reads TGTGCCAGCAGCCAAGCCCAAAGGGGACAAAGTGGCTACACCTTC. Translated, it gives CASSQAQRGQSGYTF. The rearrangement links TRBV14 to TRBJ1-2, with D possibly being TRBD1 (6 bases). This CDR3 has 15 amino acids. V gave up 1 base and J gave up 7 bases, with 16 bases separating them. The germline V gene encodes CDR1 SGHDN and CDR2 FVKESK.

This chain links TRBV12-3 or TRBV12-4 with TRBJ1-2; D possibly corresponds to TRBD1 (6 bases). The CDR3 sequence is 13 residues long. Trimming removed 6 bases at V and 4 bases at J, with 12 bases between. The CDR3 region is CASSYGTPYGYTF. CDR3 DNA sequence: TGTGCCAGCAGCTACGGGACACCCTATGGCTACACCTTC.

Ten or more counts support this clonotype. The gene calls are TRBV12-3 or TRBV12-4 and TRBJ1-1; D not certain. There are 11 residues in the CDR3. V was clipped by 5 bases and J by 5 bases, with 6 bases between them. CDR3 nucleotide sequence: TGTGCCAGCAGTCCTCCAACTGAAGCTTTCTTT. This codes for CASSPPTEAFF.

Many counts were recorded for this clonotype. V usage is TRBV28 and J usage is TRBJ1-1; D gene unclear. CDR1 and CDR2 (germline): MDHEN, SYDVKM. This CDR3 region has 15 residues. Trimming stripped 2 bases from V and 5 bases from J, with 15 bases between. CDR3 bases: TGTGCCAGCAGTTTAGCCGCCGCGGGGTGGACTGAAGCTTTCTTT. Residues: CASSLAAAGWTEAFF.

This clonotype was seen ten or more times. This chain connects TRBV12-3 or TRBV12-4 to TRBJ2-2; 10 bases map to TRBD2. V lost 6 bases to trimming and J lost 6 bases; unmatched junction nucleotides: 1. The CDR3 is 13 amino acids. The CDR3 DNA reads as TGTGCCAGCAGGCTAGCGGGGGCCGGGGAGCTGTTTTTT. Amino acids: CASRLAGAGELFF.

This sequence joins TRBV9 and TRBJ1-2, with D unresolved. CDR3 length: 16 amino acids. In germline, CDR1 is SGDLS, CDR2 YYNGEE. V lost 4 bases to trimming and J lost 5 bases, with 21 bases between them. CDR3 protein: CASSLLIWAGPYGYTF. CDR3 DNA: TGTGCCAGCAGCCTACTTATCTGGGCAGGACCATATGGCTACACCTTC.

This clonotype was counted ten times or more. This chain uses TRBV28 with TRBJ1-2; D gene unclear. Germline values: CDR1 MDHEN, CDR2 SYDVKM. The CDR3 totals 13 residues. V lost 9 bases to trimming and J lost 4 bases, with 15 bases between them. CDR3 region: CASDEDGRYGYTF. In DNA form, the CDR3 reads TGTGCCAGTGATGAGGACGGCCGCTATGGCTACACCTTC.

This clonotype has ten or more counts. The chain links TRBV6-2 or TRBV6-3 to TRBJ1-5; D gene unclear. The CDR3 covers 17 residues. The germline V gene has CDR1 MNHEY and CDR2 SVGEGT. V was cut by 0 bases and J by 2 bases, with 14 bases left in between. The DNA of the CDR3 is TGTGCCAGCAGTTACTCCCGGTCCGGAGGTGGCAATCAGCCCCAGCATTTT. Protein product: CASSYSRSGGGNQPQHF.

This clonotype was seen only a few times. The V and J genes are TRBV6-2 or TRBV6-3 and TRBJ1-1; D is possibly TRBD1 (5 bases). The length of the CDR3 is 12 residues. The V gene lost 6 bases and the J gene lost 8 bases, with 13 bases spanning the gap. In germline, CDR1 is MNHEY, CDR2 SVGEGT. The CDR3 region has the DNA TGTGCCAGCAGCCCTACGTGGGGCGAAGCTTTCTTT. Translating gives CASSPTWGEAFF.

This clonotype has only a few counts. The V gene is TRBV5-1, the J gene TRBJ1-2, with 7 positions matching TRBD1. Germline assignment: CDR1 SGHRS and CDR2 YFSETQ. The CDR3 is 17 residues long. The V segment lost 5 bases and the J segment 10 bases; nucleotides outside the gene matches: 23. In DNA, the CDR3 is TGCGCCAGCAGAGTCGGCTTCGAATCCGGGACAGCAATTGTCTACACCTTC. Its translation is CASRVGFESGTAIVYTF. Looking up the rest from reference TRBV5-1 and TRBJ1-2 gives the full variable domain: KAGVTQTPRYLIKTRGQQVTLSCSPISGHRSVSWYQQTPGQGLQFLFEYFSETQRNKGNFPGRFSGRQFSNSRSEMNVSTLELGDSALYLCASRVGFESGTAIVYTFGSGTRLTVV.

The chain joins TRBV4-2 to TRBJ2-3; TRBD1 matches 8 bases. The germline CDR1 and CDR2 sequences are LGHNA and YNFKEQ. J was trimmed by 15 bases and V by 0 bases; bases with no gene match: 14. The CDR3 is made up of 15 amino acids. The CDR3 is CASSQDARDRGYIYF. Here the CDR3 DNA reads TGTGCCAGCAGCCAAGATGCTAGAGACAGGGGCTACATTTATTTT.

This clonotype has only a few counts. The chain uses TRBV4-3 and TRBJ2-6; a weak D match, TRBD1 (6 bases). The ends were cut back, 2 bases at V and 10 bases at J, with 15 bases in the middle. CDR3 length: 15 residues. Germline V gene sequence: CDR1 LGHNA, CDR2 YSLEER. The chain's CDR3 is CASSQRAGDLNVLTF. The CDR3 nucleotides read TGCGCCAGCAGCCAACGGGCAGGGGATTTGAACGTCCTGACTTTC.

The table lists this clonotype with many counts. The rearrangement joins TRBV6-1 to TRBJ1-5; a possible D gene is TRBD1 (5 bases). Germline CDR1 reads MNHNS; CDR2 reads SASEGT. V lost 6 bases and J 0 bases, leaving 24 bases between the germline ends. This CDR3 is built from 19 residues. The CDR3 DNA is TGTGCCAGCAGAAGCCTTGAAAAGGGACCATTTATTAGCAATCAGCCCCAGCATTTT. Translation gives CASRSLEKGPFISNQPQHF.

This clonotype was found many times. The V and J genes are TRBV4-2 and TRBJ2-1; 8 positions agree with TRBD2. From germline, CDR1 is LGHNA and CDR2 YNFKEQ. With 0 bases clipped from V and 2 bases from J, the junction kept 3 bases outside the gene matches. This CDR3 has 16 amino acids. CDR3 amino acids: CASSQDSRGAYNEQFF. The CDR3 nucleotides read TGTGCCAGCAGCCAAGATTCGCGGGGGGCCTACAATGAGCAGTTCTTC.

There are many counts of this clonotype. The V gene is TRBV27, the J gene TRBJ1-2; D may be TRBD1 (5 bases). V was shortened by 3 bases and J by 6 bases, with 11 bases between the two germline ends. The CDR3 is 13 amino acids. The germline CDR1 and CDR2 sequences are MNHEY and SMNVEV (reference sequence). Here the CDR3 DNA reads TGTGCCAGCAGTTTCGGGGACTGGGATGGCTACACCTTC. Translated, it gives CASSFGDWDGYTF.

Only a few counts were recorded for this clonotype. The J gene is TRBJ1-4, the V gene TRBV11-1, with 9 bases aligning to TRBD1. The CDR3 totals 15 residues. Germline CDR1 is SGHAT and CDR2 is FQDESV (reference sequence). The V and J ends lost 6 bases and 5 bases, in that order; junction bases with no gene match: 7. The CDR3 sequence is CASSFGQGMNEKLFF. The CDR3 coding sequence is TGTGCCAGCAGTTTCGGACAGGGGATGAATGAAAAACTGTTTTTT.

The CDR3 region has the DNA TGTGCCAGCTCACCACCCCACGGGGGTGAAGCTTTCTTT. Residues: CASSPPHGGEAFF. The chain employs TRBV18 and TRBJ1-1, with D perhaps TRBD1 (5 bases). The V end lost 0 bases, the J end lost 7 bases, and 9 bases lay between the germline ends. Germline loops: CDR1 KGHSH, CDR2 LQKENI. The CDR3 runs to 13 residues.

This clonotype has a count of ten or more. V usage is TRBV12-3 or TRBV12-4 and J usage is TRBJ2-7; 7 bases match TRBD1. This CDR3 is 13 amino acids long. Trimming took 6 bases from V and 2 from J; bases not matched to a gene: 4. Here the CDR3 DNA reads TGTGCCAGCAGGATGACAGGGCCCTACGAGCAGTACTTC. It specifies CASRMTGPYEQYF.

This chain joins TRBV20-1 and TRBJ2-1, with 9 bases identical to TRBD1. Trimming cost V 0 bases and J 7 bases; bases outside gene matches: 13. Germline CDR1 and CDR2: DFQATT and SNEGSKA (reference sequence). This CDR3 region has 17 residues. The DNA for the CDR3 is TGCAGTGCTAGAGATTTTGCCCAGGACAGGGGAAGGAATGAGCAGTTCTTC. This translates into CSARDFAQDRGRNEQFF.

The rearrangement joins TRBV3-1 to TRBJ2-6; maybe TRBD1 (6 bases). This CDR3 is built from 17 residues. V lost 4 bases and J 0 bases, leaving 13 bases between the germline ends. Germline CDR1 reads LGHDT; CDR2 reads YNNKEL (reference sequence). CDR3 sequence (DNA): TGTGCCAGCAGCCTCGACAGGACCCGCTCTGGGGCCAACGTCCTGACTTTC. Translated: CASSLDRTRSGANVLTF.